This TCR beta chain came from a study of cytotoxic CD8 clonotypes in ibrutinib-treated CLL. Overall study context: Mean values per sample were 255,043 productive templates and 75,000 to 100,000 productive rearrangements. Study outcomes and limitations: Under therapy, public clonotypes either contracted or stayed stable, and they were uncommon. Clonality went higher at ibrutinib response and then dropped back toward baseline at progression.

Data came from immunoSEQ multiplex PCR; TCRdb stores just in-frame clones and leaves some out. In the table there are about 29,000 clones, roughly 69% of which are singletons. Germline loops: CDR1 LGHNA, CDR2 YSLEER. CDR3 length: 17 amino acids. Trimming took 0 bases from V and 2 from J; bases not matched to a gene: 5. Remarks on this clone: The target antigen is unknown.

This rearrangement joins TRBV4-3 to TRBJ1-4, with TRBD1 identical over 8 bases. This material consisted of PBMCs, taken after 24 months of ibrutinib treatment. The sequence derives from a human donor with chronic lymphocytic leukemia. CDR3 protein: CASSQDQGARTNEKLFF. CDR3 bases: TGCGCCAGCAGCCAAGATCAGGGGGCGCGGACTAATGAAAAACTGTTTTTT.